These 11 T cell receptor beta chains were all obtained from the same sample, sequenced in a study of T cell repertoires in cytomegalovirus infection. Which antigens these TCRs recognize remains unknown. TCRdb recomputed calls from the reads with MiXCR, one row per CDR3 protein. The sample lists approximately 910,000 distinct CDR3 sequences; 30% to 40% were seen once. The sample in question was cultured CD8+ T cells from PBMCs, obtained from culture after CMV antigen stimulation. The origin of the receptors is a human donor in good health (CMV status not recorded). Some clones in this sample may be carry-over from other donors' samples.

This clonotype has a count of ten or more. The rearrangement links TRBV25-1 to TRBJ1-4; TRBD1 matches at 8 bases. Germline V gives CDR1 MGHDK, CDR2 SYGVNS. Trimming cost V 4 bases and J 4 bases; bases outside gene matches: 8. This CDR3 spans 16 amino acids. DNA for the CDR3: TGTGCCAGCAGTGGACCCGACAGGGGTTTTAATGAAAAACTGTTTTTT. Residues: CASSGPDRGFNEKLFF. The whole variable domain, remainder taken from reference TRBV25-1 and TRBJ1-4, is EADIYQTPRYLVIGTGKKITLECSQTMGHDKMYWYQQDPGMELHLIHYSYGVNSTEKGDLSSESTVSRIRTEHFPLTLESARPSHTSQYLCASSGPDRGFNEKLFFGSGTQLSVL.

The rearrangement links TRBV2 to TRBJ1-4; D is ambiguous. Germline loops: CDR1 SNHLY, CDR2 FYNNEI. V lost 7 bases to trimming and J lost 13 bases, with 13 bases between them. The CDR3 runs to 11 residues. The CDR3 DNA is TGTGCCAGCATCCTCAGCGGTAGACTGTTTTTT. This codes for CASILSGRLFF.

The chain joins TRBV6-5 to TRBJ1-2, with 9 bases identical to TRBD1. The CDR3 sequence is 13 residues long. After removal of 5 bases from V and 8 bases from J, the junction contained 6 bases not matched to a gene. The germline CDR1 and CDR2 sequences are MNHEY and SVGAGI. CDR3 sequence (DNA): TGTGCCAGCAGTACACAGGGGGCGCCCGGCTACACCTTC. It codes for CASSTQGAPGYTF.

This chain links TRBV6-2 or TRBV6-3 with TRBJ2-1; no clear D. Trimming left V 0 bases short and J 4 bases short, with 10 bases between. Germline CDR1 and CDR2: MNHEY and SVGEGT. The CDR3 runs 15 residues. The CDR3 bases are TGTGCCAGCAGTTACTCGGCCCCGGGTTACAATGAGCAGTTCTTC. Its translation: CASSYSAPGYNEQFF.

This clonotype occurred once. The junction does not match germline at one end; this may be a read error. V usage is TRBV7-8 and J usage is TRBJ1-2; unclear D gene. There are 18 residues in the CDR3. Germline assignment: CDR1 SGHVS and CDR2 FQNEAQ. As DNA, the CDR3 is TGTGCCAGCAGCTTAGTTTTTTTTAACAGCTCCTATAACTATAGCTACACCTTC. This gives the protein CASSLVFFNSSYNYSYTF. Together with reference TRBV7-8 and TRBJ1-2, the CDR3 gives the full variable domain: GAGVSQSPRYKVAKRGQDVALRCDPISGHVSLFWYQQALGQGPEFLTYFQNEAQLDKSGLPSDRFFAERPEGSVSTLKIQRTQQEDSAVYLCASSLVFFNSSYNYSYTFGSGTRLTVV.

This clonotype was seen only a few times. V gene TRBV24-1 combines with J gene TRBJ2-2; 7 bases agree with TRBD2. The CDR3 has 17 amino acids. V gave up 5 bases and J gave up 3 bases; unmatched junction bases: 11. Germline V gene lookup returns CDR1 KGHDR and CDR2 SFDVKD. The CDR3 sequence: CATSVPGTTIDTGELFF. DNA for the CDR3: TGTGCCACCAGTGTCCCCGGGACTACGATTGACACCGGGGAGCTGTTTTTT.

Comments on this clonotype: With a much larger clone just one base away, this may be a read error. This chain uses TRBV7-6 with TRBJ1-6; 10 bases map to TRBD1. This CDR3 region has 20 residues. CDR1 and CDR2 (germline): SGHVS, FNYEAQ. The CDR3 bases are TGTGTCAGCAGTACTCTGACCCGGGACAGGGGTGCCATCTATAATTCACCCCTCCACTTT. Translating it yields CVSSTLTRDRGAIYNSPLHF.

This clonotype was seen a few times. V is TRBV12-3 or TRBV12-4 and J is TRBJ2-1; D is perhaps TRBD1 or TRBD2 (6 bases each). V was cut by 10 bases and J by 6 bases, with 16 bases left in between. The CDR3 loop spans 13 amino acids. The chain's CDR3 is CANSWGAGNEQFF. CDR3 sequence (DNA): TGTGCCAACTCGTGGGGGGCAGGCAATGAGCAGTTCTTC.

The chain joins TRBV12-3 or TRBV12-4 to TRBJ2-7; tentatively, D is TRBD1 (6 bases). This CDR3 is built from 14 residues. Trimming removed 4 bases at V and 6 bases at J, with 16 bases between. This chain's CDR3 is CASSSGDRPFEQYF. The CDR3 DNA reads as TGTGCCAGCAGTTCCGGAGACAGGCCATTCGAGCAGTACTTC.

The gene calls are TRBV6-5 and TRBJ2-5; D call uncertain. This CDR3 spans 14 amino acids. V was cut by 1 base and J by 1 base, with 7 bases left in between. Germline V lookup: CDR1 MNHEY, CDR2 SVGAGI. CDR3 bases: TGTGCCAGCAGTTACTGGGTGGGCCAAGAGACCCAGTACTTC. As protein: CASSYWVGQETQYF.

This clonotype was picked up a small number of times. V and J are TRBV5-4 and TRBJ2-5, with D tentatively TRBD1 (5 bases). There are 13 residues in the CDR3. V was trimmed by 4 bases and J by 4 bases, leaving 11 bases between them. Germline CDR1 and CDR2: SGHNT and YYREEE (reference sequence). This CDR3 is CASSPAGSETQYF. The CDR3 nucleotides are TGTGCCAGCAGCCCCGCAGGGTCAGAGACCCAGTACTTC.